The following is a T cell receptor beta chain sequence with its context. Its antigen is as yet unknown. This record belongs to a study of vaccination effects on CD4 cells after COVID-19. The overall study: It was a median of 72 days after the second dose that post-vaccine samples were obtained. Findings and limits, study-wide: The authors studied few convalescent patients and collected no early post-infection timepoints.

The CDR3 spans 15 residues. CDR1 KGHSH and CDR2 LQKENI come from the germline V gene. V was pared by 3 bases and J by 0 bases, with 1 base of the junction left unmatched. Clones were sequenced by immunoSEQ multiplex PCR, and TCRdb holds only the in-frame ones, with some missing. Altogether 50,000 to 80,000 clones are present, around 85% being singletons, with the ten largest covering 2.4%. When less than 13 days of culture had elapsed, CD4+ T cells were isolated. Each person got two doses of an mRNA SARS-CoV-2 vaccine, BNT162b2 or mRNA-1273. Cells had half their medium changed to IL-2 medium on days 3 and 7.

The genes are TRBV18 and TRBJ2-1; 8 bases map to TRBD2. The receptor was isolated from a human donor who received a COVID-19 vaccine. The material sequenced was CD4+ T cells from PBMCs cultured without peptide, taken after COVID-19 vaccination. The chain's CDR3 is CASSPLAGSYNEQFF. CDR3 sequence (DNA): TGTGCCAGCTCACCCCTAGCGGGCTCCTACAATGAGCAGTTCTTC.